Presented here are 21 T cell receptor beta chains from one specimen sequenced in a study of T cells in Graves' hyperthyroidism and ophthalmopathy. TCR beta CDR3 sequences were amplified from RNA transcripts. During a first-round RT-PCR of the TCR CDR3, the HTBI primer set was used. Each CDR3 protein gets one entry after TCRdb re-called the multiplex PCR reads with MiXCR. This table holds 660,000 or so distinct CDR3 sequences, 20% found once. Source material: blood. Every receptor here comes from a young man with Graves' ophthalmopathy.

The chain links TRBV13 to TRBJ2-3; a possible D gene is TRBD2 (6 bases). Germline V gene lookup returns CDR1 PRHDT and CDR2 FYEKMQ (reference sequence). This CDR3 region has 17 residues. V lost 3 bases and J 4 bases, leaving 20 bases between the germline ends. CDR3 loop: CASSFYTGTDISDTQYF. Here the CDR3 DNA reads TGTGCCAGCAGCTTTTATACCGGGACTGATATTTCAGATACGCAGTATTTT. Using reference TRBV13 and TRBJ2-3 for the parts outside the CDR3, the full variable domain is AAGVIQSPRHLIKEKRETATLKCYPIPRHDTVYWYQQGPGQDPQFLISFYEKMQSDKGSIPDRFSAQQFSDYHSELNMSSLELGDSALYFCASSFYTGTDISDTQYFGPGTRLTVL.

A few counts support this clonotype. This chain uses TRBV27 with TRBJ1-1; 7 positions match TRBD1. CDR3 length: 17 amino acids. J was trimmed by 0 bases and V by 5 bases; bases with no gene match: 12. Germline CDR1 reads MNHEY; CDR2 reads SMNVEV (reference sequence). The chain's CDR3 is CASSLTGKRFMNTEAFF. Here the CDR3 DNA reads TGTGCCAGCAGTCTGACAGGGAAACGGTTCATGAACACTGAAGCTTTCTTT.

V is TRBV6-2 or TRBV6-3 and J is TRBJ2-1, with a tentative D call TRBD2 (6 bases). The CDR3 runs 16 residues. Germline V gives CDR1 MNHEY, CDR2 SVGEGT. V was cut by 2 bases and J by 13 bases, with 24 bases left in between. The CDR3 loop reads CASSYKIADIKNIQFF. The CDR3 bases are TGTGCCAGCAGTTACAAGATAGCGGATATTAAAAACATTCAGTTCTTC.

There are many counts of this clonotype. The chain combines TRBV28 with TRBJ2-5; TRBD2 aligns across 7 bases. CDR3 size: 14 residues. J was trimmed by 5 bases and V by 2 bases; bases with no gene match: 5. CDR1 MDHEN and CDR2 SYDVKM come from the germline V gene. CDR3 DNA sequence: TGTGCCAGCAGTTTAGGAGGGAGGGAGGAGACCCAGTACTTC. This codes for CASSLGGREETQYF.

The sample holds many counts of this clonotype. J is TRBJ2-1 and V is TRBV5-1; D could derive from TRBD1 or TRBD2 (5 bases each). This CDR3 is 16 amino acids long. The germline CDR1 and CDR2 sequences are SGHRS and YFSETQ. V was cut by 0 bases and J by 5 bases, with 15 bases left in between. The CDR3 loop reads CASSLETGAANNEQFF. In DNA form, the CDR3 reads TGCGCCAGCAGCTTGGAGACCGGGGCGGCCAACAATGAGCAGTTCTTC.

This clonotype was seen at least ten times. The chain carries TRBV30 and TRBJ1-5; 9 nucleotides match TRBD1. The CDR3 spans 15 residues. CDR1 is GTSNPN, CDR2 SVGIG, per germline (reference sequence). Trimming cost V 3 bases and J 1 base; bases outside gene matches: 4. Here the CDR3 reads CAWRAGTGSNQPQHF. Written as DNA, the CDR3 is TGTGCCTGGAGGGCCGGGACAGGGAGCAATCAGCCCCAGCATTTT.

The rearrangement uses TRBV6-1 and TRBJ2-1; TRBD2 aligns across 8 bases. The CDR3 extends over 15 amino acids. V shed 5 bases, J shed 7 bases, and the junction held 10 bases outside the gene matches. Per germline, CDR1 MNHNS and CDR2 SASEGT. This CDR3 is CASSPSALAGNEQFF. The CDR3 DNA sequence: TGTGCCAGCAGTCCTTCGGCGTTAGCGGGGAATGAGCAGTTCTTC.

The rearrangement joins TRBV5-1 to TRBJ2-7; 12 bases agree with TRBD1. The length of the CDR3 is 17 residues. Trimming cost V 4 bases and J 2 bases; bases outside gene matches: 10. The V gene's germline CDR1 is SGHRS and CDR2 YFSETQ. CDR3 protein: CASSPGQGAFPTYEQYF. CDR3 sequence (DNA): TGCGCCAGCAGCCCGGGACAGGGGGCCTTCCCAACCTACGAGCAGTACTTC.

This clonotype was observed at least ten times. The chain has TRBV6-1 and TRBJ2-5, with D perhaps TRBD1 or TRBD2 (5 bases each). Germline V gene sequence: CDR1 MNHNS, CDR2 SASEGT. CDR3 length: 15 residues. V was pared by 5 bases and J by 2 bases, with 15 bases between. The CDR3 DNA follows: TGTGCCAGCAGTCCCCGTGGGGGTGGTCAAGAGACCCAGTACTTC. Amino acids: CASSPRGGGQETQYF.

In its sample, this clonotype was seen many times. The rearrangement uses TRBV13 and TRBJ1-1; D perhaps matches TRBD1 (6 bases). Germline V CDR1 and CDR2: PRHDT, FYEKMQ (reference sequence). The germline V and J ends were trimmed by 6 bases and 1 base, with 12 bases remaining between them. This CDR3 has 14 residues. The CDR3 reads CASSYRERNTEAFF. The CDR3 nucleotides are TGTGCCAGCAGTTACAGGGAGCGGAACACTGAAGCTTTCTTT.

The chain links TRBV20-1 to TRBJ2-3; D perhaps matches TRBD1 (6 bases). The length of the CDR3 is 14 residues. CDR1 DFQATT and CDR2 SNEGSKA come from the germline V gene (reference sequence). Trimming left V 2 bases short and J 2 bases short, with 11 bases between. CDR3 DNA sequence: TGCAGTGCTAGAAGACAGGCCCTCACAGATACGCAGTATTTT. This translates into CSARRQALTDTQYF.

The V and J genes are TRBV30 and TRBJ2-1, with TRBD2 as a possible D gene (6 bases). V was pared by 2 bases and J by 0 bases, with 11 bases between. The CDR3 covers 15 residues. CDR1 and CDR2 (germline): GTSNPN, SVGIG (reference sequence). The CDR3 loop is CAWSLGSGSYNEQFF. The CDR3 coding sequence is TGTGCCTGGAGTTTAGGTAGCGGCTCCTACAATGAGCAGTTCTTC.

This sequence joins TRBV6-1 and TRBJ1-6; tentative D call: TRBD1 (6 bases). Trimming left V 8 bases short and J 14 bases short, with 34 bases between. The germline gives CDR1 MNHNS, CDR2 SASEGT. The CDR3 length is 18 residues. This CDR3 reads CASEQGPGPPGKIGALHF. CDR3 coding DNA: TGTGCCAGCGAGCAGGGGCCTGGACCTCCGGGGAAAATCGGGGCCCTCCACTTT.

The rearrangement uses TRBV7-9 and TRBJ2-1; D might be TRBD1 (6 bases). V was trimmed by 7 bases and J by 4 bases, leaving 17 bases between them. Germline V CDR1 and CDR2: SEHNR, FQNEAQ (reference sequence). The CDR3 has 15 amino acids. CDR3 sequence (DNA): TGTGCCAGCACGCCGGACAGCCGTCCTTACAATGAGCAGTTCTTC. As protein: CASTPDSRPYNEQFF.

This clonotype was seen ten or more times. This chain joins TRBV11-2 and TRBJ2-5, with TRBD1 as a possible D gene (6 bases). Trimming took 1 base from V and 4 from J, leaving 13 bases between them. From germline, CDR1 is SGHAT and CDR2 FQNNGV. CDR3 length equals 15 residues. This CDR3 reads CASSLGVRGRETQYF. The CDR3 coding sequence is TGTGCCAGCAGCTTAGGAGTCAGGGGCCGAGAGACCCAGTACTTC. Filled out from reference TRBV11-2 and TRBJ2-5, the complete variable domain reads EAGVAQSPRYKIIEKRQSVAFWCNPISGHATLYWYQQILGQGPKLLIQFQNNGVVDDSQLPKDRFSAERLKGVDSTLKIQPAKLEDSAVYLCASSLGVRGRETQYFGPGTRLLVL.

The rearrangement joins TRBV6-1 to TRBJ2-7; perhaps D is TRBD1 or TRBD2 (5 bases each). Germline V gene sequence: CDR1 MNHNS, CDR2 SASEGT. The V end lost 1 base, the J end lost 2 bases, and 9 bases lay between the germline ends. This CDR3 contains 14 residues. Here the CDR3 DNA reads TGTGCCAGCAGTGAAGTCGGGACCGCCTACGAGCAGTACTTC. Protein: CASSEVGTAYEQYF.

The sample holds many counts of this clonotype. This chain uses TRBV12-3 or TRBV12-4 with TRBJ2-7; possibly TRBD1 for D (6 bases). The CDR3 extends over 15 amino acids. The germline V and J ends were trimmed by 1 base and 3 bases, with 13 bases remaining between them. In nucleotides, the CDR3 is TGTGCCAGCAGTTTAGACAGGGTACCTCTCTACGAGCAGTACTTC. It is translated as CASSLDRVPLYEQYF.

The gene calls are TRBV19 and TRBJ1-6; a possible D gene is TRBD1 (6 bases). The germline gives CDR1 LNHDA, CDR2 SQIVND (reference sequence). The CDR3 totals 18 residues. The ends were cut back, 2 bases at V and 7 bases at J, with 21 bases in the middle. The DNA of the CDR3 is TGTGCCAGTAGTATATGGGAGCTCCGAATTAGGGGGAATTCACCCCTCCACTTT. This codes for CASSIWELRIRGNSPLHF. The whole variable domain, filled in from reference TRBV19 and TRBJ1-6, reads DGGITQSPKYLFRKEGQNVTLSCEQNLNHDAMYWYRQDPGQGLRLIYYSQIVNDFQKGDIAEGYSVSREKKESFPLTVTSAQKNPTAFYLCASSIWELRIRGNSPLHFGNGTRLTVT.

This clonotype was counted many times. The V and J genes are TRBV7-8 and TRBJ2-7; TRBD1 matches 7 bases. CDR3 length: 14 residues. Losses at the gene ends were 2 bases for V and 2 bases for J; bases not matched to a gene: 3. The germline gives CDR1 SGHVS, CDR2 FQNEAQ. CDR3 region: CASSLLQGTYEQYF. As DNA, the CDR3 is TGTGCCAGCAGCTTACTACAGGGGACCTACGAGCAGTACTTC.

CDR3 DNA sequence: TGTGCCATCAGTGACCGACAGACCGAGCAGTACTTC. Amino acids: CAISDRQTEQYF. The chain joins TRBV10-3 to TRBJ2-7, with D perhaps matching TRBD1 (5 bases). This CDR3 contains 12 residues. Germline lookup yields CDR1 ENHRY and CDR2 SYGVKD. V was pared by 3 bases and J by 6 bases, with 9 bases between.

This clonotype occurred a few times. The chain recombines TRBV12-3 or TRBV12-4 with TRBJ2-3, with 8 bases identical to TRBD1. The V gene end was trimmed by 5 bases and the J gene end by 4 bases; junction bases not matched to a gene: 8. The CDR3 has 15 residues. In DNA form, the CDR3 reads TGTGCCAGCAGTCTCGGACAGGGTGTCCCAGATACGCAGTATTTT. Translated: CASSLGQGVPDTQYF.